Listed below are T cell receptor beta chains from one sample, sequenced in a study of radiotherapy plus CTLA-4 blockade in lung cancer. This table comes from immunoSEQ multiplex PCR, and its TCRdb copy is limited to in-frame clones, with some not included. The sample comprises about 73,000 clones, over 75% of which are singletons, and around two fifths rests with the top ten. The sample consisted of peripheral blood, taken from a patient treated with radiotherapy plus ipilimumab. The receptors derive from a human donor with non-small cell lung cancer that progressed on radiotherapy plus ipilimumab. The CDR3 runs from the conserved cysteine through the conserved F or W. The D gene is left open where the match is weak. Expanded clones get a size class; other rows say once, few or many, or leave the size out.

d_call | j_call | v_call | clone_size | cdr3_aa | cdr3_nt
TRBD1 | TRBJ1-1 | TRBV5-1 | NA | CASSPGQGAMNTEAFF | TGCGCCAGCAGCCCAGGACAGGGGGCGATGAACACTGAAGCTTTCTTT
NA | TRBJ2-1 | TRBV5-6 | NA | CASSFESNEQFF | TGTGCCAGCAGCTTCGAGTCCAATGAGCAGTTCTTC
TRBD1 | TRBJ2-1 | TRBV30 | NA | CAWSVLQGAKNEQFF | TGTGCCTGGAGTGTGCTTCAGGGGGCGAAAAATGAGCAGTTCTTC
NA | TRBJ1-2 | TRBV11-2 | NA | CASSGWTAVGYGYTF | TGTGCCAGCAGCGGATGGACAGCGGTGGGGTATGGCTACACCTTC
NA | TRBJ2-1 | TRBV4-1 | NA | CASSQDAGYNEQFF | TGCGCCAGCAGCCAAGATGCGGGTTACAATGAGCAGTTCTTC
NA | TRBJ1-4 | TRBV6-1 | NA | CASSEARGRPNEKLFF | TGTGCCAGCAGTGAAGCGCGGGGGAGACCTAATGAAAAACTGTTTTTT
TRBD1 | TRBJ1-2 | TRBV6-1 | NA | CASSEAPTGDYGYTF | TGTGCCAGCAGTGAAGCGCCGACAGGGGACTATGGCTACACCTTC
NA | TRBJ1-2 | TRBV28 | NA | CASSPPGITNYGYTF | TGTGCCAGCAGTCCCCCGGGGATCACTAACTATGGCTACACCTTC
NA | TRBJ1-1 | TRBV2 | NA | CASSDTVNTEAFF | TGTGCCAGCAGCGACACAGTGAACACTGAAGCTTTCTTT
NA | TRBJ2-5 | TRBV30 | once | CAWSVQDGETQYF | TGTGCCTGGAGTGTCCAGGACGGGGAGACCCAGTACTTC
TRBD2 | TRBJ2-3 | TRBV7-9 | NA | CASRGTSGSTDTQYF | TGTGCCAGCAGAGGGACTAGCGGGAGCACAGATACGCAGTATTTT
NA | TRBJ2-7 | TRBV2 | few | CASSEASWQGEQYF | TGTGCCAGCAGTGAAGCTTCGTGGCAGGGCGAGCAGTACTTC
TRBD2 | TRBJ2-1 | TRBV5-4 | few | CASSWGTSGRNEQFF | TGTGCCAGCAGCTGGGGGACTAGCGGGAGAAATGAGCAGTTCTTC
NA | TRBJ1-5 | TRBV2 | NA | CASSVRLAADRSPQHF | TGTGCCAGCAGTGTACGGCTGGCGGCCGATCGATCGCCCCAGCATTTT
TRBD1 | TRBJ2-2 | TRBV28 | NA | CASRTRQGVLGGELFF | TGTGCCAGCAGAACGAGACAGGGGGTTTTGGGCGGGGAGCTGTTTTTT
TRBD2 | TRBJ2-3 | TRBV5-1 | NA | CASRKVWTSIVPDTQYF | TGCGCCAGCAGGAAGGTTTGGACTAGTATTGTCCCAGATACGCAGTATTTT
NA | TRBJ1-2 | TRBV6-5 | NA | CASTPRGAGGYTF | TGTGCCAGCACCCCCCGGGGGGCTGGTGGCTACACCTTC
TRBD2 | TRBJ2-7 | TRBV7-2 | once | CASSLMGLAYEQYF | TGTGCCAGCAGCTTAATGGGACTAGCCTACGAGCAGTACTTC
NA | TRBJ2-3 | TRBV5-5 | NA | CASGDTQYF | TGTGCCAGCGGAGATACGCAGTATTTT
TRBD2 | TRBJ2-1 | TRBV6-5 | NA | CASSYLGSGRDNEQFF | TGTGCCAGCAGTTACTTGGGTAGCGGGAGGGACAATGAGCAGTTCTTC
TRBD1 | TRBJ1-5 | TRBV30 | NA | CAWADRGGQPQHF | TGTGCCTGGGCGGACAGGGGAGGTCAGCCCCAGCATTTT
TRBD2 | TRBJ2-1 | TRBV16 | NA | CASSQSSGLAGAHEQFF | TGTGCCAGCAGCCAATCATCGGGACTAGCGGGAGCCCATGAGCAGTTCTTC
NA | TRBJ2-1 | TRBV4-1 | NA | CASSQDRGYPPNEQFF | TGCGCCAGCAGCCAAGATCGAGGCTACCCGCCCAATGAGCAGTTCTTC
TRBD2 | TRBJ2-2 | TRBV6-5 | once | CASSRTSETGELFF | TGTGCCAGCAGCAGGACTAGCGAGACCGGGGAGCTGTTTTTT
NA | TRBJ2-3 | TRBV5-4 | NA | CASSPDVGTGTDTQYF | TGTGCCAGCAGCCCTGACGTAGGGACGGGCACAGATACGCAGTATTTT
NA | TRBJ1-5 | TRBV7-3 | NA | CASSPGGSSNQPQHF | TGTGCCAGCAGTCCCGGGGGGAGCAGCAATCAGCCCCAGCATTTT
NA | TRBJ2-5 | TRBV27 | NA | CASSLRNSVQETQYF | TGTGCCAGCAGTTTGAGGAACAGCGTACAAGAGACCCAGTACTTC
TRBD1 | TRBJ2-7 | TRBV19 | NA | CASSGAQGDYEQYF | TGTGCCAGTAGTGGCGCACAGGGGGACTACGAGCAGTACTTC
TRBD2 | TRBJ2-1 | TRBV5-1 | many | CASNVAGVQNEQFF | TGCGCCAGCAACGTAGCGGGAGTTCAAAATGAGCAGTTCTTC
NA | TRBJ2-2 | TRBV7-3 | once | CASSSRVTGELFF | TGTGCCAGCAGCAGCAGGGTCACCGGGGAGCTGTTTTTT
TRBD2 | TRBJ2-1 | TRBV7-8 | NA | CASSSASGTKEQFF | TGTGCCAGCAGCTCCGCTAGCGGGACAAAGGAGCAGTTCTTC
TRBD1 | TRBJ2-1 | TRBV5-1 | few | CASGDRASNEQFF | TGCGCCAGCGGGGACAGGGCATCAAATGAGCAGTTCTTC
NA | TRBJ1-4 | TRBV4-1 | few | CASSQERGTNEKLFF | TGCGCCAGCAGCCAAGAGAGGGGTACTAATGAAAAACTGTTTTTT
NA | TRBJ1-2 | TRBV28 | NA | CASSFWTEEYGYTF | TGTGCCAGCAGTTTCTGGACGGAAGAATATGGCTACACCTTC
NA | TRBJ2-1 | TRBV9 | NA | CASSERSGYDEQFF | TGTGCCAGCAGCGAGCGGAGCGGTTACGATGAGCAGTTCTTC
TRBD2 | TRBJ2-7 | TRBV7-2 | NA | CASSDTGGRSWQQYF | TGTGCCAGCAGCGATACGGGAGGCCGTTCTTGGCAGCAGTACTTC
NA | TRBJ2-3 | TRBV6-6 | NA | CASSYAGTDTQYF | TGTGCCAGCAGTTACGCAGGCACAGATACGCAGTATTTT
TRBD1 | TRBJ2-2 | TRBV6-6 | NA | CASSADPGGGGELFF | TGTGCCAGCAGTGCGGACCCAGGGGGCGGAGGGGAGCTGTTTTTT
NA | TRBJ2-3 | TRBV5-4 | NA | CASSFNPSQRDTQYF | TGTGCCAGCAGCTTTAATCCCAGCCAGCGGGATACGCAGTATTTT
NA | TRBJ1-5 | TRBV2 | NA | CASSEESGMAQPQHF | TGTGCCAGCAGTGAAGAATCGGGAATGGCTCAGCCCCAGCATTTT
NA | TRBJ1-2 | TRBV9 | NA | CASRSGNGYGYTF | TGTGCCAGCAGGAGCGGGAATGGATATGGCTACACCTTC
NA | TRBJ2-3 | TRBV23-1 | once | CASSHPRAEYTDTQYF | TGCGCCAGCAGTCATCCCCGGGCGGAATACACAGATACGCAGTATTTT
NA | TRBJ1-6 | TRBV7-2 | NA | CASSFPPGALHF | TGTGCCAGCAGCTTCCCCCCTGGGGCCCTCCACTTT
NA | TRBJ1-1 | TRBV28 | NA | CASRSGVTEAFF | TGTGCCAGCAGGAGCGGGGTCACTGAAGCTTTCTTT
TRBD1 | TRBJ2-5 | TRBV4-1 | NA | CASSQTGTGLETQYF | TGCGCCAGCAGCCAGACCGGGACAGGGCTAGAGACCCAGTACTTC
NA | TRBJ1-5 | TRBV5-6 | NA | CASSISDSGPNQPQHF | TGTGCCAGCAGCATTTCGGACAGTGGCCCAAATCAGCCCCAGCATTTT
NA | TRBJ2-5 | TRBV9 | once | CASSVSSGVHQETQYF | TGTGCCAGCAGCGTATCCTCCGGGGTTCACCAAGAGACCCAGTACTTC
TRBD2 | TRBJ2-1 | TRBV11-3 | NA | CASSPRGGSLNEQFF | TGTGCCAGCAGCCCCCGCGGGGGAAGCCTAAATGAGCAGTTCTTC